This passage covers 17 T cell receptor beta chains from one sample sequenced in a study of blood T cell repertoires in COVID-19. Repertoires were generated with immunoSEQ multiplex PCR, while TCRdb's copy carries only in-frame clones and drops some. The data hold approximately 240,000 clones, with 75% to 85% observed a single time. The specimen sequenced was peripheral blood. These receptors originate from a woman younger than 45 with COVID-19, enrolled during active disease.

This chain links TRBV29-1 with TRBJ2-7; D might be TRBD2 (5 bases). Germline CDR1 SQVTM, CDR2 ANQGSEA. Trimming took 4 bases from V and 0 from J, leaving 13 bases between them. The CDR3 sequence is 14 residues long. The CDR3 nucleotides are TGCAGCGTTGCTAGCCTCAGGAGCTCCTACGAGCAGTACTTC. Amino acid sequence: CSVASLRSSYEQYF.

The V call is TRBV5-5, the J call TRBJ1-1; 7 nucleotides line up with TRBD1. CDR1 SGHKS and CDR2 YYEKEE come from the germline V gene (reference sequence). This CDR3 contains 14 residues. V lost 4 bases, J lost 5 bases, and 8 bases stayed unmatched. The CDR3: CASSRTDRKTEAFF. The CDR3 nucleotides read TGTGCCAGCAGCAGAACGGACAGGAAGACTGAAGCTTTCTTT. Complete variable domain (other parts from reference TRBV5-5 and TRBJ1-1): DAGVTQSPTHLIKTRGQQVTLRCSPISGHKSVSWYQQVLGQGPQFIFQYYEKEERGRGNFPDRFSARQFPNYSSELNVNALLLGDSALYLCASSRTDRKTEAFFGQGTRLTVV.

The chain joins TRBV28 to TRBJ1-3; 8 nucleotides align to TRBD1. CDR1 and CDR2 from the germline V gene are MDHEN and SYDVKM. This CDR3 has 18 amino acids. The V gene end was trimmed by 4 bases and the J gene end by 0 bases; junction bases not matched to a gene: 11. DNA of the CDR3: TGTGCCAGCAGTTCCCCCGGCGGACAGGGCTTCTCTGGAAACACCATATATTTT. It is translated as CASSSPGGQGFSGNTIYF.

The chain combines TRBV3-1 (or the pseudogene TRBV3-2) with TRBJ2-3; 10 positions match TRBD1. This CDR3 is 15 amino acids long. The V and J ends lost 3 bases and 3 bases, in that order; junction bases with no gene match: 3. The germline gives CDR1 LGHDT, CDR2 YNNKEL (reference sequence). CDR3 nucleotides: TGTGCCAGCAGCCAGGGGACAGGGGAAACAGATACGCAGTATTTT. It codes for CASSQGTGETDTQYF.

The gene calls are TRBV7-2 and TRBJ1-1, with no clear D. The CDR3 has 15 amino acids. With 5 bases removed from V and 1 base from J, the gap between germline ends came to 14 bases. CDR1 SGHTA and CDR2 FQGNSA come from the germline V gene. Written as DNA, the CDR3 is TGTGCCAGCAGCACCCCCCCGGTTTCGAACACTGAAGCTTTCTTT. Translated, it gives CASSTPPVSNTEAFF.

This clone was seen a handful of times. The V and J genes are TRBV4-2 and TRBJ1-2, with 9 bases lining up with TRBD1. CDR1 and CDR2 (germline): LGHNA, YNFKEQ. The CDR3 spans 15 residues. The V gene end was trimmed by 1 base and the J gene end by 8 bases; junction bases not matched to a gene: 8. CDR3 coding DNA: TGTGCCAGCAGCCAAGTCCGGGACAGGGCAGGAGGCTACACCTTC. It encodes CASSQVRDRAGGYTF.

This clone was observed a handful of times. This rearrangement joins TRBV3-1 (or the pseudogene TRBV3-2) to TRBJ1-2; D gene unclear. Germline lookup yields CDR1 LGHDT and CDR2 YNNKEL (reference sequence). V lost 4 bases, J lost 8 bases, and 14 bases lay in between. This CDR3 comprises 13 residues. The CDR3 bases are TGTGCCAGCAGCCTCGCCCCCCGCGGGGGCTACACCTTC. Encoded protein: CASSLAPRGGYTF.

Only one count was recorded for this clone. The CDR3 region has the DNA TGTGCCAGCAGCCTTCCAAAGACTGGTGAGCAGTTCTTC. Protein product: CASSLPKTGEQFF. The chain recombines TRBV6-6 with TRBJ2-1; no reliable D call. The germline gives CDR1 MNHNY, CDR2 SVGAGI (reference sequence). Trimming left V 6 bases short and J 9 bases short, with 15 bases between. CDR3 length: 13 residues.

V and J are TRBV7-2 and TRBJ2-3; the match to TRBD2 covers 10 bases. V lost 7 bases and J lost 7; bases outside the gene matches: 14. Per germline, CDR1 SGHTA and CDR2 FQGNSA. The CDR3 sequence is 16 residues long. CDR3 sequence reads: CASTSGASGSMNTQYF. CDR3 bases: TGTGCCAGCACCTCAGGGGCTAGCGGGAGTATGAATACGCAGTATTTT.

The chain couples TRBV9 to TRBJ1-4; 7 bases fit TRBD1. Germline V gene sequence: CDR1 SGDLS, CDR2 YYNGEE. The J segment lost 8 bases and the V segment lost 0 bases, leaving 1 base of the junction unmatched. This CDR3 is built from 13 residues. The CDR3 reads CASSVAGGEKLFF. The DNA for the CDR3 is TGTGCCAGCAGCGTAGCAGGGGGGGAAAAACTGTTTTTT.

CDR3 residues: CAWSPRAAAEAFF. The CDR3 DNA reads TGTGCCTGGAGCCCAAGGGCAGCGGCTGAAGCTTTCTTT. The chain uses TRBV30 and TRBJ1-1; D unresolved. The germline V gene has CDR1 GTSNPN and CDR2 SVGIG (reference sequence). The CDR3 runs to 13 residues. Trimming removed 3 bases from V and 6 bases from J, with 14 bases in between.

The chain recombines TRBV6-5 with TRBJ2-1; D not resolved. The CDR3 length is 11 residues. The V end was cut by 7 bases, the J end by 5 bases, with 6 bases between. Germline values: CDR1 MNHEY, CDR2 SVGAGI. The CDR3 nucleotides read TGTGCCAGCACCCTAAACAATGAGCAGTTCTTC. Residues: CASTLNNEQFF.

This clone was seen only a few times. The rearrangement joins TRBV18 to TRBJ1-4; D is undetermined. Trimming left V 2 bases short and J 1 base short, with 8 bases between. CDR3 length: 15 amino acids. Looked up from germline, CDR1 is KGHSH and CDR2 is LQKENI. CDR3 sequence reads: CASSPVGLTNEKLFF. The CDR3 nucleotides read TGTGCCAGCTCACCAGTCGGGTTAACTAATGAAAAACTGTTTTTT.

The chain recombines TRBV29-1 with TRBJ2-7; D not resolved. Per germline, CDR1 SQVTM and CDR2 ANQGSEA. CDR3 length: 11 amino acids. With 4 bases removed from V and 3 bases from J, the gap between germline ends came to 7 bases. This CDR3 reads CSVGLSYEQYF. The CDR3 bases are TGCAGCGTTGGTCTCAGCTACGAGCAGTACTTC.

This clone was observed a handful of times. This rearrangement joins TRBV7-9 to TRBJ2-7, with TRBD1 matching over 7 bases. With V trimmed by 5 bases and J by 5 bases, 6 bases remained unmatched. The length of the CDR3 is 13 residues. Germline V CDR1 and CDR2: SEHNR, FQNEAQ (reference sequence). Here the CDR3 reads CASSLGTADEQYF. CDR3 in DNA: TGTGCCAGCAGCCTAGGGACAGCGGACGAGCAGTACTTC. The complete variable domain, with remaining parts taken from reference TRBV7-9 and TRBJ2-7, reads DTGVSQNPRHKITKRGQNVTFRCDPISEHNRLYWYRQTLGQGPEFLTYFQNEAQLEKSRLLSDRFSAERPKGSFSTLEIQRTEQGDSAMYLCASSLGTADEQYFGPGTRLTVT.

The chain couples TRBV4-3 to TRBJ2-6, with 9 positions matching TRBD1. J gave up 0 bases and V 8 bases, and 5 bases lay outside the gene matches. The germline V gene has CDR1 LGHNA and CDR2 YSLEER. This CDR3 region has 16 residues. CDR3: CASSGQGGSGANVLTF. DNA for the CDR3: TGCGCCAGCTCGGGACAGGGCGGCTCTGGGGCCAACGTCCTGACTTTC.

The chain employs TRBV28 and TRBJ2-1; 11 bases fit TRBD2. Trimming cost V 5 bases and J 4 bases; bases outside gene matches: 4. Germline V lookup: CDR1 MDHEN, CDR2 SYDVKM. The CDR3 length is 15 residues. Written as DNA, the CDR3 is TGTGCCAGCAGTCTACTAGCGGGGGTTTACAATGAGCAGTTCTTC. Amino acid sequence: CASSLLAGVYNEQFF.